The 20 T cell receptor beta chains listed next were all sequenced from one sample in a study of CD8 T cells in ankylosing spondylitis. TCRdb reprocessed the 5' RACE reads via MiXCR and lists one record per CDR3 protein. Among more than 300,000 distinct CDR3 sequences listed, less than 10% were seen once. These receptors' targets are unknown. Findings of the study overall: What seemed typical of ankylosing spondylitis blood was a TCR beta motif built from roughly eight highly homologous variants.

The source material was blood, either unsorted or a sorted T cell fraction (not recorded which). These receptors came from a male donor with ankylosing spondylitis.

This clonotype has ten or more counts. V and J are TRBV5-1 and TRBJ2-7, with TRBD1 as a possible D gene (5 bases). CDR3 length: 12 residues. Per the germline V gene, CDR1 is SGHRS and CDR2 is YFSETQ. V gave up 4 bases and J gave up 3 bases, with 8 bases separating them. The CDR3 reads CASSRDSYEQYF. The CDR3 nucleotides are TGCGCCAGCAGCCGAGACAGCTACGAGCAGTACTTC.

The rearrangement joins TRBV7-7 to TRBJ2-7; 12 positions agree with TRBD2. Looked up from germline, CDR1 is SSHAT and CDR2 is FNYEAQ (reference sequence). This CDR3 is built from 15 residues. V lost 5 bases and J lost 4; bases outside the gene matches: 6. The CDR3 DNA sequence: TGTGCCAGCAGCAGAGGACTAGCGGGAATTTACGAGCAGTACTTC. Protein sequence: CASSRGLAGIYEQYF.

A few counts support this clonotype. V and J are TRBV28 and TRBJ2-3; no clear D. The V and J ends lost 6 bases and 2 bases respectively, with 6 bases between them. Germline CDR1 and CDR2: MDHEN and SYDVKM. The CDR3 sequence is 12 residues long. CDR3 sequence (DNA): TGTGCCAGCAGGTTCGACACAGATACGCAGTATTTT. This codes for CASRFDTDTQYF.

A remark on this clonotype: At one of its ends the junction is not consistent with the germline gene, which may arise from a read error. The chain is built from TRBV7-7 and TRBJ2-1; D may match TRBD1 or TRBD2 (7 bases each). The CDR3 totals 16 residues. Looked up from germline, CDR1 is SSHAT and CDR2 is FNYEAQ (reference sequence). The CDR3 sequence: CASSTDRTSSYNEQFF. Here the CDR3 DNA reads TGTGCTAGCAGCACGGACAGGACTAGCTCCTACAATGAGCAGTTCTTC.

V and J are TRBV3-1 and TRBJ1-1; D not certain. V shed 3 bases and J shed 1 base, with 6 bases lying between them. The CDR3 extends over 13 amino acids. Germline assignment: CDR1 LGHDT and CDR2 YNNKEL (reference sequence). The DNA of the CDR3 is TGTGCCAGCAGCCAGGGCGCGAACACTGAAGCTTTCTTT. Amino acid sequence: CASSQGANTEAFF.

The CDR3 loop reads CASSPDFTASYQETQYF. In nucleotides, the CDR3 is TGCGCCAGCAGCCCGGACTTTACGGCCTCGTACCAAGAGACCCAGTACTTC. The chain joins TRBV4-3 to TRBJ2-5, with D maybe TRBD2 (5 bases). Trimming left V 4 bases short and J 0 bases short, with 18 bases between. Germline lookup yields CDR1 LGHNA and CDR2 YSLEER. The CDR3 is made up of 17 amino acids.

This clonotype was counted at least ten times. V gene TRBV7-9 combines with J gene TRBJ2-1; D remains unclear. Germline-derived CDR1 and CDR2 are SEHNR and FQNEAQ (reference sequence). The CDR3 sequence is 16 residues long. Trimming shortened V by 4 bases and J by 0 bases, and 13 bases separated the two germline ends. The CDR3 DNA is TGTGCCAGCAGCTGGACCCTTCCCTCCTCCTACAATGAGCAGTTCTTC. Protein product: CASSWTLPSSYNEQFF.

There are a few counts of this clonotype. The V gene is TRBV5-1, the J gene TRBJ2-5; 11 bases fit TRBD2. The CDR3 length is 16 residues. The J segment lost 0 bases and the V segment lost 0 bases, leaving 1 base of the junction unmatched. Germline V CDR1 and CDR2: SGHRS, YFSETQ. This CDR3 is CASSLELAGDQETQYF. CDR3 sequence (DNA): TGCGCCAGCAGCTTGGAACTAGCGGGGGACCAAGAGACCCAGTACTTC.

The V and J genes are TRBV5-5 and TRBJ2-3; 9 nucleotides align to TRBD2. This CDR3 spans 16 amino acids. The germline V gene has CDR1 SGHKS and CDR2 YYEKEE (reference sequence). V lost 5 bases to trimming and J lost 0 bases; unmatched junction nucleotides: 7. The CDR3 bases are TGTGCCAGCAGTTCGCCCCTAGCGGGGAGCACAGATACGCAGTATTTT. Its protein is CASSSPLAGSTDTQYF.

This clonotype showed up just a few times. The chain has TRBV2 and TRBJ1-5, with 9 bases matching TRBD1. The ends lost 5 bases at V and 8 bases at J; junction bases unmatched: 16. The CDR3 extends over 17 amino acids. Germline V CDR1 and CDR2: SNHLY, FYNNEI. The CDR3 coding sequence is TGTGCCAGCAGTACATCTCTGGCGGGACAGGGCAGGGAGCCCCAGCATTTT. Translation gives CASSTSLAGQGREPQHF.

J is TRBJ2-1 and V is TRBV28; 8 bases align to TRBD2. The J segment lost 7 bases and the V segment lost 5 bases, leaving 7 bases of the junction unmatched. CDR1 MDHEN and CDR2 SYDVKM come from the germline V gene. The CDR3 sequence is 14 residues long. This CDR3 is CASSLIGTSNEQFF. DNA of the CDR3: TGTGCCAGCAGTCTCATCGGGACTAGTAATGAGCAGTTCTTC.

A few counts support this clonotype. The CDR3 protein is CASSYSSTTTWAPDTQYF. The CDR3 bases are TGTGCCAGCAGTTACTCGTCGACTACCACCTGGGCACCAGATACGCAGTATTTT. The V gene is TRBV6-5, the J gene TRBJ2-3, with D tentatively TRBD2 (5 bases). Trimming took off 0 bases at V and 4 bases at J, with 20 bases between the two ends. The V gene's germline CDR1 is MNHEY and CDR2 SVGAGI. CDR3 size: 18 residues.

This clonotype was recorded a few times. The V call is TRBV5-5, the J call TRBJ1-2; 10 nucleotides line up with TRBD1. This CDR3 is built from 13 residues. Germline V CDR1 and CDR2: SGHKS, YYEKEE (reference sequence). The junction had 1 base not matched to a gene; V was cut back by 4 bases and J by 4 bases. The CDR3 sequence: CASSRTGGYGYTF. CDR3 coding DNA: TGTGCCAGCAGCCGGACAGGGGGCTATGGCTACACCTTC.

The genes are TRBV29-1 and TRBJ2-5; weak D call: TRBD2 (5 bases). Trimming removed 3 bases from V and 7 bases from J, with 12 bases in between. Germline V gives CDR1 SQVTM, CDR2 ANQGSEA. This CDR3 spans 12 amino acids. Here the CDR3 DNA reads TGCAGCGTTGAGGAGGCGATAGGGACCCAGTACTTC. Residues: CSVEEAIGTQYF.

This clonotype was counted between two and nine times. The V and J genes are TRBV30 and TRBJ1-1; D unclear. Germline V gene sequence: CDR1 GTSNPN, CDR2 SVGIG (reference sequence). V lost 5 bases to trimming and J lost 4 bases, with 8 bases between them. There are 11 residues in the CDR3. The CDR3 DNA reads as TGTGCCTGGGCTGTGGGCACTGAAGCTTTCTTT. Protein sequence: CAWAVGTEAFF.

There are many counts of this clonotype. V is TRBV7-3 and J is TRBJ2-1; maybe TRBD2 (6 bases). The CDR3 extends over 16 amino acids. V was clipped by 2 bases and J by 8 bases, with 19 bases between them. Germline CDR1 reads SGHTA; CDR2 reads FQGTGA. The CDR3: CASSLYVSGGTYEQFF. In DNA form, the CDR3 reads TGTGCCAGCAGCTTATATGTTAGTGGCGGGACCTATGAGCAGTTCTTC.

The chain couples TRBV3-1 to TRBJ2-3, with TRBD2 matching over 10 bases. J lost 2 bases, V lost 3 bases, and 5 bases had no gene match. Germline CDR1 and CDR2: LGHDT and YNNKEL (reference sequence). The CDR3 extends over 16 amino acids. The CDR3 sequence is CASSHFGTSDTDTQYF. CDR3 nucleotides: TGTGCCAGCAGCCACTTCGGGACTAGCGACACAGATACGCAGTATTTT.

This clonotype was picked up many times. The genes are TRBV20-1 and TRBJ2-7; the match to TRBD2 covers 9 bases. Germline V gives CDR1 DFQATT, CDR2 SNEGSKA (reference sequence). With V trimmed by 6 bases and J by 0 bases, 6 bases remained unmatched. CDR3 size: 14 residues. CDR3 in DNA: TGCAGTGCAAGCGGGAGGCCCGCCTCCTACGAGCAGTACTTC. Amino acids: CSASGRPASYEQYF.

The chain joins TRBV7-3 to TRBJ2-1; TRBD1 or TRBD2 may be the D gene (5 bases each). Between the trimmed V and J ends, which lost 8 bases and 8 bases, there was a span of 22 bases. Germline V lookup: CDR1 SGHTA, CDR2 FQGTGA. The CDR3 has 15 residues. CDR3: CASRQGVGGPYEQFF. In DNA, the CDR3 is TGTGCCAGCCGCCAGGGAGTTGGCGGGCCCTATGAGCAGTTCTTC.

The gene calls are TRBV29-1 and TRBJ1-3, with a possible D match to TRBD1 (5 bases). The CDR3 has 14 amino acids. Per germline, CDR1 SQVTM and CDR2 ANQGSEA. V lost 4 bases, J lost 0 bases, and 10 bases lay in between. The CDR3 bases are TGCAGCGTTGCCCAACAGGCCTCTGGAAACACCATATATTTT. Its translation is CSVAQQASGNTIYF.